The subject of this entry is one TCR beta chain. The data were taken from a study of cytomegalovirus exposure and HLA in healthy donors. Study context: The 120 or so validation repertoires used the same platform as the 600 to 750 first-cohort repertoires (as reported by a later analysis).

The junction had 7 bases not matched to a gene; V was cut back by 5 bases and J by 6 bases. The CDR3 runs to 13 residues. Germline V CDR1 and CDR2: SQVTM, ANQGSEA. The assay was immunoSEQ multiplex PCR, and TCRdb's table has in-frame clones only and misses some. The data hold about 280,000 clones, with around 85% observed a single time. The chain couples TRBV29-1 to TRBJ1-2, with 9 bases aligning to TRBD1. Sequencing used PBMCs. This receptor was identified in a young woman in good health and CMV-seronegative. The CDR3 spells CSVNRGQGDGYTF. In nucleotides, the CDR3 is TGCAGCGTTAACCGGGGACAGGGTGATGGCTACACCTTC.